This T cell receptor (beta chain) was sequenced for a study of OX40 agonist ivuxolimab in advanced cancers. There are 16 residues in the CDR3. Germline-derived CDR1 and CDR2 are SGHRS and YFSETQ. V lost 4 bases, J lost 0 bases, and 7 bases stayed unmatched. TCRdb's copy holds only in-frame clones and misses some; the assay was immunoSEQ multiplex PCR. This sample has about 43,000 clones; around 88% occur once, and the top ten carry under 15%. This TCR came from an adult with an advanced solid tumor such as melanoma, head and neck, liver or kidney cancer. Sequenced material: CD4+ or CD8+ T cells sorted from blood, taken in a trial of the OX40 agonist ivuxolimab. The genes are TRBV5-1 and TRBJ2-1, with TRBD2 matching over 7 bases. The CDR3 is CASSPRAGVSYNEQFF. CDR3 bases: TGCGCCAGCAGCCCTCGTGCGGGGGTCTCCTACAATGAGCAGTTCTTC. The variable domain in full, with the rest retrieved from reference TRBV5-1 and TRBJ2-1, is KAGVTQTPRYLIKTRGQQVTLSCSPISGHRSVSWYQQTPGQGLQFLFEYFSETQRNKGNFPGRFSGRQFSNSRSEMNVSTLELGDSALYLCASSPRAGVSYNEQFFGPGTRLTVL.